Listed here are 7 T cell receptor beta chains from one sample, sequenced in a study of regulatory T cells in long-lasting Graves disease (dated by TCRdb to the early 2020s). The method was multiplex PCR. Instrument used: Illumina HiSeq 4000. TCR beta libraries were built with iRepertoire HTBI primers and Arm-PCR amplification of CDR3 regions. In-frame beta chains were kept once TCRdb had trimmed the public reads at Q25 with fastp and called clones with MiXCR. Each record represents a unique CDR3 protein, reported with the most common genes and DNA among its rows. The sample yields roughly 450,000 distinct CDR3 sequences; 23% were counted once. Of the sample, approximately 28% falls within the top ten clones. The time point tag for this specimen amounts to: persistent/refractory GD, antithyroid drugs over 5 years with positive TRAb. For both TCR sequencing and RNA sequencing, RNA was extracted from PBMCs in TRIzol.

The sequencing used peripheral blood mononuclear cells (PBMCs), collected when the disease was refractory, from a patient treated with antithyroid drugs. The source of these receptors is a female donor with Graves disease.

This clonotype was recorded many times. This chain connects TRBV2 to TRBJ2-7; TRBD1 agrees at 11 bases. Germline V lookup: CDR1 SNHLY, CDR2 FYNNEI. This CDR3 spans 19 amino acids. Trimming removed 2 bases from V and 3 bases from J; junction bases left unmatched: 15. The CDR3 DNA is TGTGCCAGCAGTGAATCCTGGACAGGGGGCTGGGCGGGAGGCTACGAGCAGTACTTC. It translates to CASSESWTGGWAGGYEQYF.

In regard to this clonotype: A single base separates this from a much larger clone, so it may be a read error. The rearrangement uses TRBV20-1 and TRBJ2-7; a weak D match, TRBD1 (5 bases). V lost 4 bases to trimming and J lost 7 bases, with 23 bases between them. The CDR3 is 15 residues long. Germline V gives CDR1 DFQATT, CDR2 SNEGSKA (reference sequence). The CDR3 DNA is TGCAGTGCTATTCAGAGCAGCATACCCTCAGGGGAGCAGTACTTC. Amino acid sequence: CSAIQSSIPSGEQYF.

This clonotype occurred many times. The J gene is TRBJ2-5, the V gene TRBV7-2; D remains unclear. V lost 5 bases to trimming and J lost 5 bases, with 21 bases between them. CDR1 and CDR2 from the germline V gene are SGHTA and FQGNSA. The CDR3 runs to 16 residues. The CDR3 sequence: CASSPASGSQGETQYF. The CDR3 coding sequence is TGTGCCAGCAGCCCCGCGTCCGGCTCACAAGGGGAGACCCAGTACTTC.

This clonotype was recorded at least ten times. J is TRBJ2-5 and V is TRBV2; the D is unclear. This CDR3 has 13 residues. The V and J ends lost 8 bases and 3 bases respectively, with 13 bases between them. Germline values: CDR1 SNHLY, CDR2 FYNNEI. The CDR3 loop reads CASLASAKETQYF. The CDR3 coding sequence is TGTGCCAGCCTGGCGAGCGCTAAAGAGACCCAGTACTTC. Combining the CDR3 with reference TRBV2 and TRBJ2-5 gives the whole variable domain EPEVTQTPSHQVTQMGQEVILRCVPISNHLYFYWYRQILGQKVEFLVSFYNNEISEKSEIFDDQFSVERPDGSNFTLKIRSTKLEDSAMYFCASLASAKETQYFGPGTRLLVL.

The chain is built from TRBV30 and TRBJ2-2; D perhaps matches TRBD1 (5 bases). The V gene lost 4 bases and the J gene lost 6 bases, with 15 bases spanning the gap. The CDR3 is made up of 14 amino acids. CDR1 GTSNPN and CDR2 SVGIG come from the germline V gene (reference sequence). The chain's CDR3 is CAWKSTVGPGELFF. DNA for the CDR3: TGTGCCTGGAAAAGCACGGTGGGGCCCGGGGAGCTGTTTTTT.

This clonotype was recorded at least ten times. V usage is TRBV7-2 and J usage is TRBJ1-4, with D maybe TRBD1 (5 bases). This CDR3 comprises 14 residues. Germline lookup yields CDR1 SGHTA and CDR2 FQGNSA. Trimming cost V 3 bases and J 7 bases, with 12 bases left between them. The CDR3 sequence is CASSLTQGGEKLFF. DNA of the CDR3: TGTGCCAGCAGCTTGACCCAGGGTGGTGAAAAACTGTTTTTT.

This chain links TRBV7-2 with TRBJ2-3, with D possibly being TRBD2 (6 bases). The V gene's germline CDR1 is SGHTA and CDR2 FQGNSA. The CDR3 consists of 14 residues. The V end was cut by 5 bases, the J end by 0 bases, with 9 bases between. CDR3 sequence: CASSPGTSTDTQYF. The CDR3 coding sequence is TGTGCCAGCAGCCCTGGGACTAGCACAGATACGCAGTATTTT. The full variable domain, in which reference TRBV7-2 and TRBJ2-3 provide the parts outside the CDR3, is GAGVSQSPSNKVTEKGKDVELRCDPISGHTALYWYRQSLGQGLEFLIYFQGNSAPDKSGLPSDRFSAERTGGSVSTLTIQRTQQEDSAVYLCASSPGTSTDTQYFGPGTRLTVL.